This paragraph covers one T cell receptor beta chain sequence. In the authors' methods: Reference gene primers were amplified, and this amplification served to estimate nucleated cell counts. The assay was immunoSEQ multiplex PCR, and TCRdb's table has in-frame clones only and misses some. V and J calls and clone size are as listed in that table; D and trimming were resolved from the DNA. The profile shows fewer than 300,000 clones, roughly 88% of them singletons. The V end was cut by 5 bases, the J end by 4 bases, with 21 bases between. Germline values: CDR1 KGHSH, CDR2 LQKENI. The CDR3 extends over 16 amino acids. The sample comes from a study of blood T cell repertoires in COVID-19. Across the whole study: The United States, Italy and Spain supplied acute and convalescent COVID-19 samples.

Source material: peripheral blood. The TCR sequence derives from a man younger than 30 with active or convalescent COVID-19. The genes are TRBV18 and TRBJ2-7; D gene uncertain. The CDR3 DNA reads TGTGCCAGCTCAGACGGCGGCCCCCTAGATCTTTACGAGCAGTACTTC. It is translated as CASSDGGPLDLYEQYF.